This record covers a single TCR beta chain. Its antigen is undetermined. This entry belongs to a study of blood T cells in healthy people across ages. Broader study findings: PBMCs left unsorted prevented a conclusive naive versus antigen-experienced comparison. A strong correlation was seen between TCR beta diversity and naive T cell percentage.

Germline V gives CDR1 MDHEN, CDR2 SYDVKM. V was clipped by 5 bases and J by 7 bases, with 9 bases between them. The CDR3 loop spans 12 amino acids. Primers used in a second PCR of roughly 6 to 11 cycles were a sample-barcoded 5' primer and a J-beta primer mix. TCRdb passed the 5' RACE reads through MiXCR, listing each CDR3 protein once. The sample carries 630,000 or so distinct CDR3 sequences, roughly 30% recorded once. The specimen sequenced was blood. The sequence was collected from a woman of 80 years or more in good health. This chain joins TRBV28 and TRBJ1-5; no firm D call. CDR3 nucleotides: TGTGCCAGCAGTCCCCTCAACCAGCCCCAGCATTTT. Its protein is CASSPLNQPQHF. Full variable domain (missing parts from reference TRBV28 and TRBJ1-5): DVKVTQSSRYLVKRTGEKVFLECVQDMDHENMFWYRQDPGLGLRLIYFSYDVKMKEKGDIPEGYSVSREKKERFSLILESASTNQTSMYLCASSPLNQPQHFGDGTRLSIL.